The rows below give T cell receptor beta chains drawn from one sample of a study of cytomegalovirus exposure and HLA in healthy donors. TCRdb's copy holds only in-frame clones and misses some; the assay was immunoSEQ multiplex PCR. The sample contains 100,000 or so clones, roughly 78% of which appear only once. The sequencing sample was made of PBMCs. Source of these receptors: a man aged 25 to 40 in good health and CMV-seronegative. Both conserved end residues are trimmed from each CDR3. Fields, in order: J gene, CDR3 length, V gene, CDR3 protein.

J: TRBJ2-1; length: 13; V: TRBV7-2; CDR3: ASSRSGGADNEQF
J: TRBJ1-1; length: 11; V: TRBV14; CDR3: ASRGRVYTEAF
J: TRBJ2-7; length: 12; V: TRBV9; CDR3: ASSVGGGAGEQY
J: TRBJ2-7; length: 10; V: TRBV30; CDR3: AWTSGPYGQY
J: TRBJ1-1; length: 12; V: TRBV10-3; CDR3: ATQAGGMNTEAF
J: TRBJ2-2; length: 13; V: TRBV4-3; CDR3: ASSQGTANTGELF
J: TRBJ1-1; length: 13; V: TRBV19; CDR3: ASSNPRRANTEAF
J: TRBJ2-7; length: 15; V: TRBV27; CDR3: ASSSAPFEGSGYEQY
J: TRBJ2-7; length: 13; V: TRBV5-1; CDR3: ASSLGAGGPYEQY
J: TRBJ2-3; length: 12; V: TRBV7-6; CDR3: ASSDRGLGDTQY
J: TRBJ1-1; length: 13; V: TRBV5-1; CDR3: ASSLAGQGNTEAF
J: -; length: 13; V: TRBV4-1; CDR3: ASSPGTGNSYEQY
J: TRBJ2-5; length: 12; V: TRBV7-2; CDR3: ASSTSTGFETQY